The clone carrying this TCR beta chain was counted a single time. The germline V and J ends were trimmed by 4 bases and 5 bases, with 8 bases remaining between them. Per germline, CDR1 MGHRA and CDR2 YSYEKL. This CDR3 spans 13 amino acids. TCRdb's copy holds only in-frame clones and misses some; the assay was immunoSEQ multiplex PCR. The sample has about 370,000 clones, around 87% seen once. These data come from a study of blood T cell repertoires in COVID-19. Input material: PBMCs or T cells enriched from blood (not recorded which). The chain carries TRBV4-1 and TRBJ2-2; weak D call: TRBD2 (6 bases). This receptor was identified in a man between 18 and 35 years old who had recovered from COVID-19. The CDR3 DNA reads TGCGCCAGCAGCCTGGGACTGACCGGGGAGCTGTTTTTT. Translating it yields CASSLGLTGELFF.